Here is one T cell receptor beta chain with its context. Its antigen is undetermined. The data derive from a study of T-cell memory formation after mild COVID-19. Turning to the study itself: TCR clusters were mostly donor specific. Study-wide results and limits: Clones shrinking between day 15 and 85 showed a balanced CD4/CD8 split, and those that grew later tilted toward CD4+.

MiXCR was run by TCRdb on the 5' RACE reads, yielding one entry per CDR3 protein. The table includes 550,000 to 700,000 distinct CDR3 sequences, roughly 18% detected once. V was shortened by 4 bases and J by 2 bases, with 10 bases between the two germline ends. The CDR3 covers 13 residues. Germline values: CDR1 GTSNPN, CDR2 SVGIG (reference sequence). Sequencing input: PBMCs or a T cell subset sorted from them (not recorded which). The sequence came from an adult woman who had mild COVID-19 (a few samples of this study predate the infection). Cell type and time point are not known. The chain employs TRBV30 and TRBJ2-3; possibly TRBD2 for D (6 bases). The CDR3 bases are TGTGCCTGGACACGCGGGAACACAGATACGCAGTATTTT. This translates into CAWTRGNTDTQYF.